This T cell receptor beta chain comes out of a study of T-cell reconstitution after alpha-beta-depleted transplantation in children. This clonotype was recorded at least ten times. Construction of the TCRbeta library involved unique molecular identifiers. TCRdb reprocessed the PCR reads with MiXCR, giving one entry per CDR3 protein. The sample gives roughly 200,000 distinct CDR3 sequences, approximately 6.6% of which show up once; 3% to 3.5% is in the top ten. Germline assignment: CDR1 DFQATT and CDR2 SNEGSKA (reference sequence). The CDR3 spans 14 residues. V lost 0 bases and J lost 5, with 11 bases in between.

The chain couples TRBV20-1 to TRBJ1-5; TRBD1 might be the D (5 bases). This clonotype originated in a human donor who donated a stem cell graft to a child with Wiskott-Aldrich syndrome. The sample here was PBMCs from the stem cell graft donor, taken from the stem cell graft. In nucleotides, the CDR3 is TGCAGTGCTAGAGATAACTTCAGGGATCAGCCCCAGCATTTT. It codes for CSARDNFRDQPQHF.